The sequence of this T cell receptor (beta chain) was determined in a study of vaccination and CD4 T cells after COVID-19. Study-wide results and caveats: Only after vaccination were a median roughly 83% of convalescents' reactive clones seen.

Treatment noted: roughly 11-day PBMC culture with coronavirus spike peptide pools or control peptides (ViraFEST assay). Harvesting of the unexposed donor's CD4+ T cells predated the COVID-19 pandemic (2011-2018). The ViraFEST method relied on peptide pools to expand antigen-specific T cells, followed by TCR sequencing. Sequenced with the Oncomine TCR Beta short-read assay was DNA taken from cultured CD4+ T cells. The authors extracted genomic DNA from cultured CD4+ T cells. TCRdb redid the calling of the PCR reads with MiXCR, one entry per CDR3 protein. The sample comprises about 7,400 distinct CDR3 sequences, around two fifths of which are singletons, and 16% rests with the top ten. The germline CDR1 and CDR2 sequences are GTSNPN and SVGIG (reference sequence). There are 14 residues in the CDR3. Trimming removed 3 bases from V and 5 bases from J, with 13 bases in between. This clonotype was seen just once. The antigen is undetermined.

The receptor comes from a human donor in good health. The V call is TRBV30, the J call TRBJ2-2; perhaps TRBD1 as D (5 bases). Source material: CD4+ T cells from blood, cultured in vitro. The CDR3, as DNA: TGTGCCTGGAGCGAGCAGGGTCGGACCGGGGAGCTGTTTTTT. This codes for CAWSEQGRTGELFF.